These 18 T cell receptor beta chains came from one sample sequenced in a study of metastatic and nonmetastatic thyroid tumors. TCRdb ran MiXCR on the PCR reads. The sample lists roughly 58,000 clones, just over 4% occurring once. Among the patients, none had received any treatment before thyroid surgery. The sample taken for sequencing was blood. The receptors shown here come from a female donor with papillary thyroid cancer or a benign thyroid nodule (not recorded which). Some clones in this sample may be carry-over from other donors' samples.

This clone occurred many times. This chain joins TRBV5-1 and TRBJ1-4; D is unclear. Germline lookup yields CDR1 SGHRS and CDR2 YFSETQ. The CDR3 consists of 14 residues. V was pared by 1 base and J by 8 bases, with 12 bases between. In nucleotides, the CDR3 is TGCGCCAGCAGCTTGAGAGGAGGTGGGGAAAAACTGTTTTTT. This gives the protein CASSLRGGGEKLFF.

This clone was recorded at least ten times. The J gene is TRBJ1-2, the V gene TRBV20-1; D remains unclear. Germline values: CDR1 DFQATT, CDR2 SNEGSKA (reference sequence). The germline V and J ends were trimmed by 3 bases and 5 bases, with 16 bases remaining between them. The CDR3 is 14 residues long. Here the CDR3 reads CSASGGFELYGYTF. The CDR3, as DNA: TGCAGTGCTAGCGGCGGGTTTGAGCTTTATGGCTACACCTTC.

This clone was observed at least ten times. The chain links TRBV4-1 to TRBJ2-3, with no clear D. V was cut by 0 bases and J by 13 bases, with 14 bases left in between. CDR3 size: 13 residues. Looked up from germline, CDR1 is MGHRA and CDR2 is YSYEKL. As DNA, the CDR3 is TGCGCCAGCAGCCAAGAATCTCGGCAGGAAAAGTATTTT. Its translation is CASSQESRQEKYF.

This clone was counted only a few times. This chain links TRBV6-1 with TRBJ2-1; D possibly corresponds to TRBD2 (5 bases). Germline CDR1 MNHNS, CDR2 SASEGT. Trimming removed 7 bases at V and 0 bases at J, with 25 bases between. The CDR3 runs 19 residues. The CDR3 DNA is TGTGCCAGCATAACCCCTGGAGGCGGTAGGGCCGCCTCCTACAATGAGCAGTTCTTC. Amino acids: CASITPGGGRAASYNEQFF.

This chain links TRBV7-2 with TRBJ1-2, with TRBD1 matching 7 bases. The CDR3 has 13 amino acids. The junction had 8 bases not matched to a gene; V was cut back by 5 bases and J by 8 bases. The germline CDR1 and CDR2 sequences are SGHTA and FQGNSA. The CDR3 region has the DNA TGTGCCAGCAGCGTCAGCCGGGACAGCGGCTACACCTTC. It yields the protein CASSVSRDSGYTF. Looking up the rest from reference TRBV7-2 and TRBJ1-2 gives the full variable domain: GAGVSQSPSNKVTEKGKDVELRCDPISGHTALYWYRQSLGQGLEFLIYFQGNSAPDKSGLPSDRFSAERTGGSVSTLTIQRTQQEDSAVYLCASSVSRDSGYTFGSGTRLTVV.

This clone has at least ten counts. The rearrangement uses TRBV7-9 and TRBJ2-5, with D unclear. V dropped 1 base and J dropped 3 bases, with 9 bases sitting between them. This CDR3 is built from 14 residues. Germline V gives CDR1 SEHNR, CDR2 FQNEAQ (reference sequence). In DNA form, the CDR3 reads TGTGCCAGCAGCTTAGTTGGGGATAAAGAGACCCAGTACTTC. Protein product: CASSLVGDKETQYF.

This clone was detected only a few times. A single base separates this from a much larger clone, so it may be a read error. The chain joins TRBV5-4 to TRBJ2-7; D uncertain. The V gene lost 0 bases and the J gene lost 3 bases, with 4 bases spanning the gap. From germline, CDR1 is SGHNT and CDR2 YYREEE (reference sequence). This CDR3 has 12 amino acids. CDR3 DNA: TGTGCCAGCAGCTTGGACTACTACGAGCAGTACTTC. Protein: CASSLDYYEQYF.

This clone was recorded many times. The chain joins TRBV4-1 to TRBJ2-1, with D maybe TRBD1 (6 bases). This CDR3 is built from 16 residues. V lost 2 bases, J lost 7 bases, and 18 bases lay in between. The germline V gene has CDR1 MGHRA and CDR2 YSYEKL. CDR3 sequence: CASSQRIRGPRNEQFF. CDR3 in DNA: TGCGCCAGCAGCCAACGCATCAGGGGACCCAGGAATGAGCAGTTCTTC.

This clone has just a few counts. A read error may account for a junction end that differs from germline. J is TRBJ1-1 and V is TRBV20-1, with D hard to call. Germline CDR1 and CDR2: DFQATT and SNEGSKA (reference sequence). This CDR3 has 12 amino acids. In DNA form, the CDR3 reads TGCAGTGCTAGAGAAGAGAACACTGAAGCCTTCTTT. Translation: CSAREENTEAFF.

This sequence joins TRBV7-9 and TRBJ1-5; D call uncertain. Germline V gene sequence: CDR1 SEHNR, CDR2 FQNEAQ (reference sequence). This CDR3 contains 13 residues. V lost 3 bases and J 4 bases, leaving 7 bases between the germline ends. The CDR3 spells CASSLGVNQPQHF. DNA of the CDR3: TGTGCCAGCAGCTTGGGAGTAAATCAGCCCCAGCATTTT.

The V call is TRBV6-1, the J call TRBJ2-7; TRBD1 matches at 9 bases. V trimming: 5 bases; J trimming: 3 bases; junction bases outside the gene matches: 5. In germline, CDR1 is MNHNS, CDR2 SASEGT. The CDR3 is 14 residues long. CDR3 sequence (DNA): TGTGCCAGCAGTCCCGGGACAGGGAACTACGAGCAGTACTTC. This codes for CASSPGTGNYEQYF.

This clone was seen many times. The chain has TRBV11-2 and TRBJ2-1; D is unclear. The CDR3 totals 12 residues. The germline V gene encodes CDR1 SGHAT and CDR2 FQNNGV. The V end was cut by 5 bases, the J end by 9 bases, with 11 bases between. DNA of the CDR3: TGTGCCAGCAGCCCTGCGCGGAGTGAGCAGTTCTTC. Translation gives CASSPARSEQFF.

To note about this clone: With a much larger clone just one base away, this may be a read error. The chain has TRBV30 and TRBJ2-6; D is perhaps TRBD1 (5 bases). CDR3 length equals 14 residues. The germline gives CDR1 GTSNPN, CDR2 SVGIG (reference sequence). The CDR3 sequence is CVLDSSMGANVLTF. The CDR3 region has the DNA TGTGTCTTAGACAGTAGTATGGGGGCCAACGTCCTGACTTTC.

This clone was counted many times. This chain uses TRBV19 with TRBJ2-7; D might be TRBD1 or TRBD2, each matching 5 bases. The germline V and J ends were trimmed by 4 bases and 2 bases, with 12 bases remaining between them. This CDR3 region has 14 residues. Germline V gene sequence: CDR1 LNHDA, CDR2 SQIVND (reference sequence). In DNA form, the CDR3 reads TGTGCCAGTAGTAGAGGGACGTGGGCCTACGAGCAGTACTTC. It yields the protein CASSRGTWAYEQYF.

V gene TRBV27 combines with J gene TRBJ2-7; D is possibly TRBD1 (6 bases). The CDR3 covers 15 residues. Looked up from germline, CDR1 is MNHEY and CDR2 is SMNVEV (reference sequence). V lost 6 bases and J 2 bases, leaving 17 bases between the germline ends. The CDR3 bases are TGTGCCAGCAGCAAGGTAGGGACAAGGGCCTACGAGCAGTACTTC. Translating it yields CASSKVGTRAYEQYF.

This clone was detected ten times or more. The CDR3 sequence is CASRYLARSSYEQYF. In nucleotides, the CDR3 is TGTGCCAGCAGGTATCTAGCGCGTAGCTCCTACGAGCAGTACTTC. V usage is TRBV27 and J usage is TRBJ2-7; D might be TRBD2 (6 bases). V gave up 6 bases and J gave up 0 bases, with 15 bases separating them. CDR1 and CDR2 (germline): MNHEY, SMNVEV (reference sequence). The CDR3 extends over 15 amino acids.

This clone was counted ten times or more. CDR3 residues: CAWSVGWGRDTQYF. The CDR3 coding sequence is TGTGCCTGGAGTGTAGGTTGGGGGAGGGATACGCAGTATTTT. The chain combines TRBV30 with TRBJ2-3; D may be TRBD2 (6 bases). CDR3 size: 14 residues. Germline V gene sequence: CDR1 GTSNPN, CDR2 SVGIG (reference sequence). V lost 0 bases, J lost 6 bases, and 13 bases lay in between.

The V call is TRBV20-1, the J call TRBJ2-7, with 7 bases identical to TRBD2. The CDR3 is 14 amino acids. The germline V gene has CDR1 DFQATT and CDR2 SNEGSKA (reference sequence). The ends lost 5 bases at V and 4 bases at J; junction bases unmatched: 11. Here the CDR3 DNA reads TGCAGTGCTTCAAAAGCTAGCGGATCGTACGAGCAGTACTTC. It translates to CSASKASGSYEQYF.